What follows is one T cell receptor beta chain and its context. Per the authors' pipeline: Reference gene primers were amplified, and this amplification served to estimate nucleated cell counts. Some clones are missing from TCRdb's copy, which holds only in-frame ones; the method was immunoSEQ multiplex PCR. V, J and clone size were drawn from that table, and D and trimming were deduced from the DNA. This sample has nearly 350,000 clones, with around 91% found just once. The data were taken from a study of blood T cell repertoires in COVID-19. For the study at large: Specimens from acute and convalescent COVID-19 originated in the United States, Italy and Spain. PBMCs, B-cell-depleted T cells, or T cells were the source of the cDNA or gDNA that made up the material.

The CDR3 is made up of 16 amino acids. Trimming stripped 5 bases from V and 0 bases from J, with 15 bases between. Germline CDR1 and CDR2: SGHVS and FQNEAQ. V gene TRBV7-8 combines with J gene TRBJ2-3; possible D gene TRBD1, 5 bases. The clonotype was recovered from a young woman who had recovered from COVID-19. The material sequenced was peripheral blood. CDR3 sequence reads: CASSALGAASTDTQYF. As DNA, the CDR3 is TGTGCCAGCAGCGCCCTAGGGGCGGCTAGCACAGATACGCAGTATTTT. Using reference TRBV7-8 and TRBJ2-3 for the parts outside the CDR3, the full variable domain is GAGVSQSPRYKVAKRGQDVALRCDPISGHVSLFWYQQALGQGPEFLTYFQNEAQLDKSGLPSDRFFAERPEGSVSTLKIQRTQQEDSAVYLCASSALGAASTDTQYFGPGTRLTVL.